The T cell receptor beta chain described here comes from a study of blood T cell repertoires in COVID-19. Study at large: Both acute and convalescent COVID-19 samples were obtained from the United States, Italy and Spain. T cells, B-cell-depleted T cells, or PBMCs supplied cDNA or gDNA.

Germline loops: CDR1 MNHNS, CDR2 SASEGT. V lost 2 bases, J lost 0 bases, and 16 bases lay in between. The CDR3 loop spans 17 amino acids. As handled by the study authors: Estimated nucleated cell counts came from reference gene primer amplification. Clones were read by immunoSEQ multiplex PCR, and TCRdb kept only the in-frame ones, dropping some. Clone size and the V and J calls come from that table; the DNA yielded D and trimming. The repertoire consists of under 200,000 clones, with around 80% occurring once and the leading ten covering roughly 9%. In this sample, this clone is hyperexpanded. The material sequenced was peripheral blood. The sequence derives from a woman of 80 years or more with active or convalescent COVID-19. The chain uses TRBV6-1 and TRBJ1-2; D gene unclear. CDR3 bases: TGTGCCAGCAGTGAAACCGCTGTGGTCAACTCTAACTATGGCTACACCTTC. The encoded protein is CASSETAVVNSNYGYTF.